One T cell receptor beta chain is described in this entry. Antigen unknown. The sample comes from a study of shared clonotypes between healthy human individuals. Study-level background: Researchers assigned three CD4 naive, three CD4 memory, two CD8 naive and one CD8 memory plate to each donor.

The CDR3 is made up of 16 amino acids. J lost 1 base, V lost 3 bases, and 5 bases had no gene match. Looked up from germline, CDR1 is SGHRS and CDR2 is YFSETQ. Study-level results: It was the non-shared clonotypes that had lower generation probabilities than clonotypes shared by all four donors. Sequencing depth was expected to affect clonotype sharing among donors.

Investigators spread the genomic DNA of each subset evenly over several immunoSEQ plates. The data were produced by immunoSEQ multiplex PCR, yet TCRdb's version contains in-frame clones alone and is incomplete. The table records around 2.5 million clones, over 85% of them present only once. The chain joins TRBV5-1 to TRBJ2-1, with 9 nucleotides matching TRBD2. Sample: naive CD4+ T cells from PBMCs. The subset is: CD45RA+ positively selected. This clonotype originated in a man aged 18 to 35 in good health. Some clones in this sample may be carry-over from other donors' samples. CDR3 in amino acids: CASSSPAGGSYNEQFF. The CDR3 DNA follows: TGCGCCAGCAGCTCGCCGGCGGGAGGGTCCTACAATGAGCAGTTCTTC. Full variable domain (outside the CDR3, taken from reference TRBV5-1 and TRBJ2-1): KAGVTQTPRYLIKTRGQQVTLSCSPISGHRSVSWYQQTPGQGLQFLFEYFSETQRNKGNFPGRFSGRQFSNSRSEMNVSTLELGDSALYLCASSSPAGGSYNEQFFGPGTRLTVL.